This T cell receptor (beta chain) was identified during a study of cytomegalovirus exposure and HLA in healthy donors. Regarding the study as a whole: The study labeled more than 150 TCR beta chains cytomegalovirus-associated.

With 60 Vbeta and 13 Jbeta primers, the PCR was carried out. Assay used: immunoSEQ multiplex PCR; TCRdb lists only in-frame clones, some missing. The sample has 100,000 or so clones, over 75% seen once. The germline CDR1 and CDR2 sequences are SEHNR and FQNEAQ (reference sequence). V was pared by 4 bases and J by 3 bases, with 11 bases between. The length of the CDR3 is 14 residues. This clone was counted a few times. No antigen is known for it. The sample carries other DNA sequences with the same CDR3. The chain has TRBV7-9 and TRBJ2-3; D is perhaps TRBD1 (5 bases). The sequenced material came from PBMCs. The clonotype originates from a man aged 30 to 45 in good health and CMV-seropositive. The CDR3 protein is CASSSLGRTDTQYF. The CDR3 bases are TGTGCCAGCAGCTCCCTGGGGCGGACAGATACGCAGTATTTT.